The clone carrying this T cell receptor (beta chain) was detected many times. Its target is not known. The junction and the germline gene differ at one end; a read error may be behind it. The tissue used was unsorted bulk material of roughly 17-34 mg. RNA and DNA were co-extracted from it with the AllPrep DNA/RNA mini kit. By surgical resection, the patients were treated for their primary liver carcinoma. The CDR3 sequence is 16 residues long. Germline loops: CDR1 LGHNA, CDR2 YSLEER. This sample was taken from a study of tumor-infiltrating lymphocytes in primary liver carcinoma. Study background: Sequencing of the samples generated roughly 3.65 to 7.13 million productive TCRbeta reads, with similar yields across tissue types. The study, taken as a whole, reports: Tumors had a significantly higher top-250-clone fraction than blood (p = 0.039). Pairs of tumor regions overlapped more than tumor-adjacent and tumor-blood pairs did.

TCR beta cDNA was reverse-transcribed from about 0.45 ug of total RNA. The reaction used a constant-region primer and ProtoScript II reverse transcriptase. Nested multiplex PCR, run for three rounds with slightly modified ARM-PCR, yielded TCR beta libraries. It was with TRBV1-TRBV30 forward primers and a C-beta reverse primer that the first two PCR rounds were run, at about 10 cycles each. TCRdb re-derived calls from the multiplex PCR reads in MiXCR, one entry per CDR3 protein. The sample includes tens of thousands of distinct CDR3 sequences, roughly 72% seen only once; the top ten take less than 30%.

The clonotype originates from a man aged 35 to 55 with primary liver carcinoma and hepatitis B virus infection. Sequencing was carried out using tumor-adjacent normal liver tissue. The chain links TRBV4-3 to TRBJ2-3; 13 bases map to TRBD2. The CDR3 spells CASSQGTSGTTDTQYF. In DNA, the CDR3 is TGCGCCAGCAGCCAGGGGACTAGCGGGACTACAGATACGCAGTATTTC.